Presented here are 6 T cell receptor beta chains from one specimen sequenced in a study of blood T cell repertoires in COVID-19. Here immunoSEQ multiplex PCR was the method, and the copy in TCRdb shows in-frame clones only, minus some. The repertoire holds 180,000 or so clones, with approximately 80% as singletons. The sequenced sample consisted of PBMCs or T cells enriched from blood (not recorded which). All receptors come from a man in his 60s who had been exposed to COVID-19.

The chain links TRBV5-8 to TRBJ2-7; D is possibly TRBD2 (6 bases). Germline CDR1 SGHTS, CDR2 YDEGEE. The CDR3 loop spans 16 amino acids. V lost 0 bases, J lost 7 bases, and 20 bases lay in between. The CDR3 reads CASSLEGRRGVEEQYF. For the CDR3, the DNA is TGTGCCAGCAGCTTGGAAGGGAGGAGGGGAGTGGAGGAGCAGTACTTC.

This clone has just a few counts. CDR3 sequence: CASSLTPSTDTQYF. The CDR3 coding sequence is TGTGCCAGCAGCTTAACCCCAAGCACAGATACGCAGTATTTT. The chain recombines TRBV7-3 with TRBJ2-3; D call uncertain. V was trimmed by 0 bases and J by 0 bases, leaving 4 bases between them. Germline lookup yields CDR1 SGHTA and CDR2 FQGTGA. The CDR3 extends over 14 amino acids.

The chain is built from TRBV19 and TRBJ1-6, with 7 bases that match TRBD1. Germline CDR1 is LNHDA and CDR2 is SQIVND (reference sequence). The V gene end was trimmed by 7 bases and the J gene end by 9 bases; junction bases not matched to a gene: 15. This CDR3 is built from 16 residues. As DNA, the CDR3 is TGTGCCAGTATCCCTTCGGACAGGTTATTTAGTTCACCCCTCCACTTT. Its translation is CASIPSDRLFSSPLHF. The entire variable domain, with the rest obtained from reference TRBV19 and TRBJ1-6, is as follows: DGGITQSPKYLFRKEGQNVTLSCEQNLNHDAMYWYRQDPGQGLRLIYYSQIVNDFQKGDIAEGYSVSREKKESFPLTVTSAQKNPTAFYLCASIPSDRLFSSPLHFGNGTRLTVT.

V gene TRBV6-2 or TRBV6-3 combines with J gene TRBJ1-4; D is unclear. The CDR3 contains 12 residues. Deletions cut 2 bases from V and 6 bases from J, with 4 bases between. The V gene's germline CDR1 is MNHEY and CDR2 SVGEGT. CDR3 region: CASSYEYEKLFF. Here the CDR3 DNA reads TGTGCCAGCAGTTACGAGTATGAAAAACTGTTTTTT.

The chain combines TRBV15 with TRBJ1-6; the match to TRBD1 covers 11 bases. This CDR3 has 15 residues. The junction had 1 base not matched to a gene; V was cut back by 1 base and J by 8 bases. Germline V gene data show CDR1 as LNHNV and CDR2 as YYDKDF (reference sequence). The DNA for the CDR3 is TGTGCCACCAGCAGAGGGACAGGGGGCGATTCACCCCTCCACTTT. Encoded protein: CATSRGTGGDSPLHF. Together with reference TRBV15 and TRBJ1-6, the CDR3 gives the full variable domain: DAMVIQNPRYQVTQFGKPVTLSCSQTLNHNVMYWYQQKSSQAPKLLFHYYDKDFNNEADTPDNFQSRRPNTSFCFLDIRSPGLGDTAMYLCATSRGTGGDSPLHFGNGTRLTVT.

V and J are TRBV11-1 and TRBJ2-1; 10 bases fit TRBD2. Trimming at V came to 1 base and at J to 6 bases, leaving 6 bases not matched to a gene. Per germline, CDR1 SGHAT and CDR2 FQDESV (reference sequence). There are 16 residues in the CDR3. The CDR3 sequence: CASSLEGLAGVNEQFF. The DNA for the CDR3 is TGTGCCAGCAGCTTAGAGGGTCTAGCGGGAGTCAATGAGCAGTTCTTC. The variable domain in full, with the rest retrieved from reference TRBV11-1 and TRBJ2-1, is EAEVAQSPRYKITEKSQAVAFWCDPISGHATLYWYRQILGQGPELLVQFQDESVVDDSQLPKDRFSAERLKGVDSTLKIQPAELGDSAMYLCASSLEGLAGVNEQFFGPGTRLTVL.